These 4 T cell receptor beta chains originate from one sample sequenced in a study of blood T cell repertoires in COVID-19. Generated by immunoSEQ multiplex PCR, the TCRdb table keeps only in-frame clones and is missing some. The data show about 53,000 clones, about three quarters seen once. Input material: peripheral blood. The receptors here all came from a man aged 70-80 years with active or convalescent COVID-19.

V and J are TRBV6-2 or TRBV6-3 and TRBJ2-1, with TRBD2 matching over 7 bases. The J segment lost 10 bases and the V segment lost 5 bases, leaving 8 bases of the junction unmatched. CDR3 size: 13 residues. Germline loops: CDR1 MNHEY, CDR2 SVGEGT. The CDR3 coding sequence is TGTGCCAGCAGTAGAGGGTCGGGAGGAGAGCAGTTCTTC. Its translation: CASSRGSGGEQFF.

The rearrangement links TRBV7-2 to TRBJ1-1; TRBD1 might be the D (6 bases). The CDR3 spans 14 residues. The ends were cut back, 5 bases at V and 1 base at J, with 11 bases in the middle. The germline V gene encodes CDR1 SGHTA and CDR2 FQGNSA. Here the CDR3 reads CASSLQQGNTEAFF. The CDR3 nucleotides are TGTGCCAGCAGCCTACAACAGGGGAACACTGAAGCTTTCTTT.

In this sample, this clone turned up a few times. This chain uses TRBV29-1 with TRBJ2-7; D uncertain. Trimming took off 7 bases at V and 1 base at J, with 8 bases between the two ends. The germline V gene has CDR1 SQVTM and CDR2 ANQGSEA. CDR3 length: 11 residues. The CDR3 sequence is CSAGLSYEQYF. The DNA of the CDR3 is TGCAGCGCCGGGTTATCCTACGAGCAGTACTTC.

V and J are TRBV19 and TRBJ2-1, with TRBD2 identical over 8 bases. The CDR3 loop spans 15 amino acids. The ends lost 5 bases at V and 0 bases at J; junction bases unmatched: 3. Germline V gene lookup returns CDR1 LNHDA and CDR2 SQIVND (reference sequence). The chain's CDR3 is CASSLAGGSYNEQFF. In nucleotides, the CDR3 is TGTGCCAGTAGTCTGGCGGGGGGCTCCTACAATGAGCAGTTCTTC.